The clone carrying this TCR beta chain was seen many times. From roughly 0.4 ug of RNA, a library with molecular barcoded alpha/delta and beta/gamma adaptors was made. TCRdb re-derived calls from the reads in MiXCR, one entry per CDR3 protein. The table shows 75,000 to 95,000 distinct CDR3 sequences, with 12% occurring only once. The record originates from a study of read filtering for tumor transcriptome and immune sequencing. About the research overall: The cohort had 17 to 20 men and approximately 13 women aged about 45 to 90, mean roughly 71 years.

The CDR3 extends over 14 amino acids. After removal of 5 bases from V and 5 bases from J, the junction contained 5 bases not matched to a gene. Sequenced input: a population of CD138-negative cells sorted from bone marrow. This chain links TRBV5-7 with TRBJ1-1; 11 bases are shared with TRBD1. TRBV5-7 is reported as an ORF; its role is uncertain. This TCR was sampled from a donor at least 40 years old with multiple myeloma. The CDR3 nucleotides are TGTGCCAGCAGTCCGGACAGGGGGCATACTGAAGCTTTCTTT. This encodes CASSPDRGHTEAFF.